A selection of T cell receptor beta chains follows, all from one sample in a study of CD8+ T cells in alopecia areata. Measured with immunoSEQ multiplex PCR; TCRdb has only the in-frame clones, and not every one. The sample lists roughly 30,000 clones, less than 75% occurring once. The sample was NKG2D-high CD8+ T cells sorted from blood. The receptor source for this set is a human donor with alopecia areata. Both conserved end residues are part of each CDR3. A D gene is named only where the DNA matches it firmly. Expanded clones are given a class, and other clones once, few, many or no size at all.

V	size	J	D	DNA	CDR3
TRBV2	.	TRBJ2-5	.	TGTGCCAGCAGTGTACTCCTGGGGACCCAGTACTTC	CASSVLLGTQYF
TRBV5-1	once	TRBJ2-7	.	TGCGCCAGCAGCGACGATTGGGAGACCTCCTACGAGCAGTACTTC	CASSDDWETSYEQYF
TRBV2	.	TRBJ1-4	.	TGTGCCAGCAGTGAAATCCAGGAATCAGGGGATGAAAAACTGTTTTTT	CASSEIQESGDEKLFF
TRBV15	.	TRBJ2-7	TRBD2	TGTGCCACCAGCAGACTAGCGGGGGGGCCGGATGAGCAGTACTTC	CATSRLAGGPDEQYF
TRBV27	.	TRBJ2-7	.	TGTGCCAGCAGAGAGAGCTCCTACGAGCAGTACTTC	CASRESSYEQYF
TRBV7-9	.	TRBJ1-1	.	TGTGCCAGCAGGCTGGGGGGCATGAACACTGAAGCTTTCTTT	CASRLGGMNTEAFF
TRBV7-9	few	TRBJ1-2	TRBD1	TGTGCCAGCAGCACACAGGGGGGAGGCGGCTACACCTTC	CASSTQGGGGYTF
TRBV7-2	.	TRBJ1-1	.	TGTGCCAGCAGCTTATTTCAGGGGACTGAAGCTTTCTTT	CASSLFQGTEAFF
TRBV6-1	.	TRBJ2-3	TRBD1	TGTGCCAGCAGTGATGGAGCCCTACAGGGGTTGGCAGATACGCAGTATTTT	CASSDGALQGLADTQYF
TRBV28	.	TRBJ2-1	.	TGTGCCAGCAGTTTACGAGGGAATGAGCAGTTCTTC	CASSLRGNEQFF
TRBV5-1	.	TRBJ2-7	.	TGCGCCAGCAGCACGGGACGGGCCTACGAGCAGTACTTC	CASSTGRAYEQYF
TRBV6-5	once	TRBJ1-2	.	TGTGCCAGCAGTTACTCGGATTTCTATGGCTACACCTTC	CASSYSDFYGYTF
TRBV27	once	TRBJ2-3	TRBD2	TGTGCCAGCAGTTCTCTGGCGGGAGGAACAGATACGCAGTATTTT	CASSSLAGGTDTQYF
TRBV27	.	TRBJ1-1	.	TGTGCCAGCAGAAGCCCCTTAAACACTGAAGCTTTCTTT	CASRSPLNTEAFF
TRBV11-2	few	TRBJ2-5	.	TGTGCCAGCAGCTTAGGCGCCCAGGGCGAGACCCAGTACTTC	CASSLGAQGETQYF
TRBV2	.	TRBJ1-1	.	TGTGCCGGCCAAGGCGGGGCCAGCACTGAAGCTTTCTTT	CAGQGGASTEAFF
TRBV7-9	.	TRBJ1-4	.	TGTGCCAGCAGGCCAGGGTCTAATGAAAAACTGTTTTTT	CASRPGSNEKLFF
TRBV10-3	.	TRBJ1-1	TRBD1	TGTGCCATCCGCCTACAGGGGGCCACTGAAGCTTTCTTT	CAIRLQGATEAFF
TRBV10-1	.	TRBJ2-2	TRBD2	TGCGCCAGCAGCCCCACTAGCGGGATTCCCACCGGGGAGCTGTTTTTT	CASSPTSGIPTGELFF
TRBV29-1	.	TRBJ1-3	.	TGCAGCGTTGAAGAATGGCGGAGCTCTGGAAACACCATATATTTT	CSVEEWRSSGNTIYF
TRBV6-5	.	TRBJ2-1	.	TGTGCCAGCAGTTACTATTCAGGGGATAATGAGCAGTTCTTC	CASSYYSGDNEQFF
TRBV28	.	TRBJ2-7	TRBD1	TGTGCCAGCAGTTTTTCGGGGACAGGGCACGAGCAGTACTTC	CASSFSGTGHEQYF
TRBV27	.	TRBJ2-2	.	TGTGCCAGCAGTTTTCGGCAGGGCTCCGCCGGGGAGCTGTTTTTT	CASSFRQGSAGELFF
TRBV6-5	.	TRBJ1-5	.	TGTGCCAGCCGACCCCTAAGTGGGGATCAGCCCCAGCATTTT	CASRPLSGDQPQHF
TRBV7-3	once	TRBJ1-1	.	TGTGCCAGCAGCTTAAATCCAAACAGGAACACTGAAGCTTTCTTC	CASSLNPNRNTEAFF
TRBV5-4	.	TRBJ1-2	.	TGTGCCAGCAGCTCAACAGGGTTCTATGGCTACACCTTC	CASSSTGFYGYTF
TRBV30	.	TRBJ2-7	TRBD1	TGTGCCTGGAGTGATGGGACAGCCTACGAGCAGTACTTC	CAWSDGTAYEQYF
TRBV29-1	.	TRBJ1-1	.	TGCAGCTTGACAGTGATGAACACTGAAGCTTTCTTT	CSLTVMNTEAFF
TRBV7-9	.	TRBJ2-6	.	TGTGCCAGCTTCACTGGATCTGGGGCCAACGTCCTGACTTTC	CASFTGSGANVLTF